These 4 T cell receptor beta chains were all obtained from the same sample, sequenced in a study of cytomegalovirus exposure and HLA in healthy donors. The PCR employed 60 Vbeta primers together with 13 Jbeta primers. Only in-frame clones appear in the TCRdb table, and some are missing; sequencing was by immunoSEQ multiplex PCR. The repertoire consists of about 100,000 clones, with about 81% occurring once and the leading ten covering 10%. What was sequenced was PBMCs. The source is a man between 50 and 59 years old in good health and CMV-seronegative.

The chain is built from TRBV2 and TRBJ2-3; D may be TRBD2 (6 bases). The CDR3 loop spans 13 amino acids. Per the germline V gene, CDR1 is SNHLY and CDR2 is FYNNEI. Between the trimmed V and J ends, which lost 3 bases and 6 bases, there was a span of 10 bases. CDR3 nucleotide sequence: TGTGCCAGCAGTGAGGAGGGGAGGGATACGCAGTATTTT. Protein product: CASSEEGRDTQYF.

The V gene is TRBV28, the J gene TRBJ2-7; 7 nucleotides line up with TRBD1. There are 13 residues in the CDR3. V dropped 11 bases and J dropped 5; count of bases not matched to a gene: 12. Germline V gene lookup returns CDR1 MDHEN and CDR2 SYDVKM. Here the CDR3 reads CAASGGPNHEQYF. As DNA, the CDR3 is TGTGCCGCCTCAGGGGGTCCTAACCACGAGCAGTACTTC.

The gene calls are TRBV19 and TRBJ1-2; D gene uncertain. Germline CDR1 is LNHDA and CDR2 is SQIVND (reference sequence). V was trimmed by 7 bases and J by 8 bases, leaving 20 bases between them. CDR3 size: 14 residues. The CDR3 region has the DNA TGTGCCAGTACCTTGAGGGAAGGCCTTGGAGGCTACACCTTC. Protein: CASTLREGLGGYTF.

The genes are TRBV5-3 and TRBJ2-7; a weak D match, TRBD1 (5 bases). TRBV5-3 is treated as an ORF (open reading frame) with a function not yet certain. V lost 4 bases to trimming and J lost 9 bases, with 20 bases between them. This CDR3 has 14 amino acids. CDR3: CARSRLGRAPRQYF. The DNA for the CDR3 is TGTGCCAGAAGCCGCCTGGGCAGGGCCCCTCGGCAGTACTTC.